This TCR beta chain stems from a study of blood T cell repertoires in COVID-19 (dated by TCRdb to about 2020). Regarding the study in general: The collaborator samples originated in the United States, Italy and Spain and spanned the acute and convalescent phases of COVID-19. The material from the prospective study consisted of cDNA or gDNA derived from T cells, B-cell-depleted T cells, or PBMCs. The dataset comprised deeply sampled blood TCRbeta repertoires from subjects exposed to, actively infected with, or recovered from COVID-19. The repertoires were made available in a free public database intended to serve as a resource for research on the immune response to SARS-CoV-2. Samples came from the ongoing ImmuneRACE study (first 160 participants) plus 1,254 subjects from 6 global collaborators. A de-identified subject ID, COVID-19 status, age in years and sex were almost always included in the sample metadata. Where available, HLA class I and class II types were taken from metadata supplied by the sample provider and were not determined by assay-based typing. Overall results and qualifications from the work: Clinical and demographic metadata were provided uncurated, with the amount varying by source and participant.

TCRbeta CDR3 regions were amplified from genomic DNA using the immunoSEQ Assay, a bias-controlled multiplex PCR. Processing in the source paper ran as follows. The number of nucleated cells in each sample was estimated from the amplification of reference gene primers within the assay. To quantify the absolute abundance of each unique TCRbeta CDR3 rearrangement, sequence reads were collapsed and filtered. For each sample, productive Simpson clonality was calculated by taking the square root of Simpson's diversity index across productive rearrangements. TCRdb took over this immuneACCESS table, retaining in-frame rearrangements with V and J assigned. Such tables are incomplete; in checked studies, under half of the missing clones stem from an unresolved V gene, and the remainder is unexplained. That table gives V, J and clone size, and the DNA gave D and trimming. Within this sample are around 200,000 clones, with roughly 88% of them counted one time only. The ten largest clones add up to over 6.5% of the sample.

In Seattle, one collaborating source enrolled patients while the infection was active and tracked those patients longitudinally over the course of disease. Each collaborating institution followed its own protocols to collect whole blood in K2EDTA tubes. For TCRbeta analysis, collaborator samples were shipped as frozen whole blood, as isolated PBMCs, or as DNA extracted from either sample type. The table lists this clone with a count of one. Its specific antigen is unknown. Base qualities are missing; no much larger clone stands one base away. The cysteine opens and the phenylalanine closes a CDR3 of 13 amino acids. This entry keeps only the CDR3 DNA: 39 bases, framed from base 1. The germline ends are 11 bases apart after V is trimmed by 5 bases and J by 5 bases. For CDR1 and CDR2, the germline V gene lists KGHDR and SFDVKD.

Recombination linked TRBV24-1 to TRBJ2-5; the D gene is not confidently resolved. The receptor was derived from a middle-aged woman with COVID-19, enrolled during active disease. The sequencing input was peripheral blood. CDR3 region: CATSGEAGETQYF. The nucleotide sequence reads TGTGCCACCAGTGGAGAGGCCGGGGAGACCCAGTACTTC.